Sequencing of this T cell receptor (beta chain) was carried out in a study of cytomegalovirus exposure and HLA in healthy donors. General study points: CMV serostatus was the sole immune exposure information available. In a later analysis, HLA-associated TCR beta chains were more clonally expanded than equally common others.

Likely unrecorded immune exposures existed in these nominally healthy donors. With 5 bases removed from V and 4 bases from J, the gap between germline ends came to 29 bases. This CDR3 spans 19 amino acids. The germline V gene has CDR1 SEHNR and CDR2 FQNEAQ (reference sequence). Concerning this clone itself: Its antigen remains unknown.

With 60 Vbeta and 13 Jbeta primers, the PCR was carried out. Using immunoSEQ multiplex PCR, the repertoire was profiled, and TCRdb retains in-frame clones only, with some absent. The table includes 95,000 to 150,000 clones, around 80% detected once. The sample was PBMCs. The chain carries TRBV7-9 and TRBJ1-2; no definite D call. The TCR originated in a young man in good health and CMV-seronegative. CDR3 loop: CASSSWAGGGLRTSYGYTF. In nucleotides, the CDR3 is TGTGCCAGCAGCAGCTGGGCGGGCGGCGGACTGAGAACTAGCTATGGCTACACCTTC.